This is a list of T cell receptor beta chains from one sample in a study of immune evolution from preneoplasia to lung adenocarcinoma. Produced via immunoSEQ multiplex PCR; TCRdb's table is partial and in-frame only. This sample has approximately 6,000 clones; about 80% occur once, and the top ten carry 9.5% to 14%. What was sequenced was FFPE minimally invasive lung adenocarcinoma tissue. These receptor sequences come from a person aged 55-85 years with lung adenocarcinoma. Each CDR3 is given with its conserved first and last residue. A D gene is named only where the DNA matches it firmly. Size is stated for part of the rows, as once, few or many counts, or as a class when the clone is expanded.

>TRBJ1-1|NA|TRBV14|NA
CASSPLHTMSNTEAFF
TGTGCCAGCAGCCCCCTCCACACGATGTCGAACACTGAAGCTTTCTTT
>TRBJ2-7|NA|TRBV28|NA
CASSPVLYEQYF
TGTGCCAGCAGTCCCGTTCTCTACGAGCAGTACTTC
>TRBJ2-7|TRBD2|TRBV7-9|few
CASSLREDEQYF
TGTGCCAGCAGCTTACGGGAGGACGAGCAGTACTTC
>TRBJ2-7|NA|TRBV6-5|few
CASSARQPQGEQYF
TGTGCCAGCAGTGCCAGACAGCCACAGGGCGAGCAGTACTTC
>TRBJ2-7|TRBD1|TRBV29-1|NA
CSVGPTGIFYEQYF
TGCAGCGTCGGACCGACAGGGATCTTCTACGAGCAGTACTTC
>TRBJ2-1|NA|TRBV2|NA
CASSEEAQQFF
TGTGCCAGCAGTGAGGAAGCCCAGCAGTTCTTC
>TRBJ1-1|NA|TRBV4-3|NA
CASSHRQDTEAFF
TGCGCCAGCAGCCACCGACAGGACACTGAAGCTTTCTTT
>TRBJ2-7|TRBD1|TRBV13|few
CASSLPPPGQGGEQYF
TGTGCCAGCAGCCTCCCCCCACCGGGACAGGGAGGCGAGCAGTACTTC
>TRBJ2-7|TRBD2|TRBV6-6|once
CASSYTAGDEGEQYF
TGTGCCAGCAGTTACACAGCGGGAGACGAAGGCGAGCAGTACTTC
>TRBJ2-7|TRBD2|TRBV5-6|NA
CASSPRLAGAGIQMYEQYF
TGTGCCAGCAGCCCCAGACTAGCGGGAGCGGGGATCCAGATGTACGAGCAGTACTTC
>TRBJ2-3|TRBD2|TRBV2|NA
CASSGEGDTQYF
TGTGCCAGCAGTGGGGAGGGAGATACGCAGTATTTT
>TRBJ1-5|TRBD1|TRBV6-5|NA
CASRGTVGKPQHF
TGTGCCAGCAGGGGGACAGTGGGTAAGCCCCAGCATTTT
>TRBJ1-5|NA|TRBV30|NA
CAWRPRGRESNQPQHF
TGTGCCTGGAGGCCACGGGGCAGGGAGAGCAATCAGCCCCAGCATTTT
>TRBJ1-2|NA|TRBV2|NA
CASSDGGIYGYTF
TGTGCCAGCAGTGATGGGGGGATTTATGGCTACACCTTC
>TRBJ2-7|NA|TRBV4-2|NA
CASSQDPSKPYEQYF
TGTGCCAGCAGCCAAGACCCCTCTAAGCCCTACGAGCAGTACTTC
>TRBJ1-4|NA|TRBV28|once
CASSLEGYNEKLFF
TGTGCCAGCAGTTTAGAGGGGTATAATGAAAAACTGTTTTTT
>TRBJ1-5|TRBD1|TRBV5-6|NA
CASSLGGQVYQPQHF
TGTGCCAGCAGCTTGGGGGGACAGGTTTATCAGCCCCAGCATTTT
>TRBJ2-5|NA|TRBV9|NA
CASSAGTSPGEQYF
TGTGCCAGCAGCGCCGGGACAAGTCCGGGGGAGCAGTACTTC
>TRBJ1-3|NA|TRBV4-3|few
CASSQGISSGNTIYF
TGCGCCAGCAGCCAAGGGATCTCATCTGGAAACACCATATATTTT
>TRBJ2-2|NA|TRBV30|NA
CAWTQRLGFRTGELFF
TGTGCCTGGACACAAAGACTAGGGTTCCGGACCGGGGAGCTGTTTTTT
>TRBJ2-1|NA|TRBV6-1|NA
CASSEAKLGRARDEQFF
TGTGCCAGCAGTGAAGCGAAATTGGGACGGGCGCGGGATGAGCAGTTCTTC
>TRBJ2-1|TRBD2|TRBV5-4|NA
CASTRSGSINEQFF
TGTGCCAGCACCCGGAGCGGGAGTATTAATGAGCAGTTCTTC
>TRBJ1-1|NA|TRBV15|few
CATSRDRLGGGTEAFF
TGTGCCACCAGCAGAGATAGGCTCGGCGGGGGGACTGAAGCTTTCTTT
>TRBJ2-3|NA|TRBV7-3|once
CASSLGREFDTQYF
TGTGCCAGCAGCTTGGGACGGGAGTTTGATACGCAGTATTTT
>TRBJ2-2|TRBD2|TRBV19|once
CASSLRGLAGAGGELFF
TGTGCCAGTAGTCTTCGGGGACTAGCGGGAGCGGGCGGGGAGCTGTTTTTT
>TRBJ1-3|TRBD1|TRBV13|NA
CASSMRQGRAGNTIYF
TGTGCCAGCAGCATGCGACAGGGCAGGGCTGGAAACACCATATATTTT
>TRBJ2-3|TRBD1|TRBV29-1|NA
CSVEESEGAQTDTQYF
TGCAGCGTTGAAGAATCTGAGGGGGCGCAAACAGATACGCAGTATTTT
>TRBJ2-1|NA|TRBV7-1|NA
CASKEVNEQFF
TGTGCCAGCAAGGAGGTGAATGAGCAGTTCTTC
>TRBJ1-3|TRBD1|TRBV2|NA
CASRVDRVPGNTIYF
TGTGCCAGCAGGGTGGACAGGGTGCCTGGAAACACCATATATTTT
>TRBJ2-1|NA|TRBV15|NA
CATSRDGGNNEQFF
TGTGCCACCAGCAGAGATGGCGGGAACAATGAGCAGTTCTTC
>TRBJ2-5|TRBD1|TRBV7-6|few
CASSWTGGRETQYF
TGTGCCAGCAGCTGGACAGGGGGCCGGGAGACCCAGTACTTC
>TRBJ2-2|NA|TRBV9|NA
CASSVGASGGELFF
TGTGCCAGCAGCGTGGGGGCATCGGGCGGGGAGCTGTTTTTT
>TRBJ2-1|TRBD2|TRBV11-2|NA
CASSQGGSLNEQFF
TGTGCCAGCAGCCAAGGCGGGAGTCTGAATGAGCAGTTCTTC
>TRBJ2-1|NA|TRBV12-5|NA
CASGLGLPRDEQFF
TGTGCTAGTGGTTTGGGGCTCCCACGGGATGAGCAGTTCTTC
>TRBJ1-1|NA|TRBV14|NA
CASSKGWDTEAFF
TGTGCCAGCAGCAAGGGTTGGGACACTGAAGCTTTCTTT
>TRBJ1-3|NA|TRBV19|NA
CASSMGVSGNTIYF
TGTGCCAGTAGTATGGGGGTCTCTGGAAACACCATATATTTT
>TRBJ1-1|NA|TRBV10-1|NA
CASSEGRGTFF
TGCGCCAGCAGTGAAGGACGCGGGACTTTCTTT
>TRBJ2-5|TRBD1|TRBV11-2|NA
CASSPDREETQYF
TGTGCCAGCAGCCCGGACAGGGAGGAGACCCAGTACTTC
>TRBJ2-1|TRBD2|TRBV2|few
CASTLTSGSLNEQFF
TGTGCCAGCACCCTAACTAGCGGGAGTTTAAATGAGCAGTTCTTC
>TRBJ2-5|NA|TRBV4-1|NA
CASSQVGGIETQYF
TGCGCCAGCAGCCAAGTTGGAGGGATCGAGACCCAGTACTTC
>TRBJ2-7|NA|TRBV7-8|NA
CASSRGTDYEQYF
TGTGCCAGCAGCCGAGGGACCGACTACGAGCAGTACTTC
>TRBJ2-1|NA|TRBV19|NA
CASSSGNSYNEQFF
TGTGCCAGCAGTAGCGGTAACTCCTACAATGAGCAGTTCTTC
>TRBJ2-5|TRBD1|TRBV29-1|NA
CSVGGPGGETQYF
TGCAGCGTTGGGGGTCCAGGGGGAGAGACCCAGTACTTC
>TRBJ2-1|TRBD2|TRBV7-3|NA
CASSPRSLGLALDEQFF
TGTGCCAGCAGCCCGAGGTCATTAGGACTAGCGCTGGATGAGCAGTTCTTC
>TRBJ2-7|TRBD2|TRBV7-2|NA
CASSLRTSGSYEQYF
TGTGCCAGCAGCCTAAGGACTAGCGGTTCCTACGAGCAGTACTTC
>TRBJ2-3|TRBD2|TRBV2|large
CAGRRGSGSTDTQYF
TGTGCCGGGAGGCGCGGTAGCGGGAGCACAGATACGCAGTATTTT
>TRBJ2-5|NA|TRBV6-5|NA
CASSPRWTKETQYF
TGTGCCAGCAGCCCCAGATGGACCAAAGAGACCCAGTACTTC
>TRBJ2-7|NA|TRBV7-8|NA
CASSEVGLEQYF
TGTGCCAGCAGCGAGGTAGGGCTCGAGCAGTACTTC
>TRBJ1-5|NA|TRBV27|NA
CASSLRGNQPQHF
TGTGCCAGCAGTTTGCGGGGAAATCAGCCCCAGCATTTT
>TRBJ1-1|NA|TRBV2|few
CASSERGYTEAFF
TGTGCCAGCAGTGAGAGGGGATACACTGAAGCTTTCTTT